The sequence of this T cell receptor (beta chain) was determined in a study of blood T cell repertoires in COVID-19. The germline V gene encodes CDR1 MNHEY and CDR2 SVGEGT. Trimming stripped 6 bases from V and 5 bases from J, with 13 bases between. CDR3 length equals 13 residues. Sequencing was performed with immunoSEQ multiplex PCR; in TCRdb, only in-frame clones are kept and a portion is missing. Of about 150,000 clones listed, 76% were seen once; the top ten hold about 3.8%. Sequencing was performed on peripheral blood. The genes are TRBV6-2 or TRBV6-3 and TRBJ1-2, with D hard to call. This TCR came from a woman aged 80 or over with acute or convalescent COVID-19. This chain's CDR3 is CASSDGKLYGYTF. The CDR3 nucleotides are TGTGCCAGCAGCGACGGGAAACTTTATGGCTACACCTTC.